This T cell receptor (beta chain) was sequenced during a study of shared clonotypes between healthy human individuals. Whole-study results and caveats: Inspection by rarefaction showed sorted-subset sequencing to be incomplete despite large depth.

As for this clone: What it recognizes is unknown.

CDR3 length equals 15 residues. Germline V CDR1 and CDR2: SEHNR, FQNEAQ (reference sequence). V was pared by 5 bases and J by 4 bases, with 15 bases between. Here immunoSEQ multiplex PCR was the method, and the copy in TCRdb shows in-frame clones only, minus some. The sample shows 2.3 million or so clones, approximately 93% of them seen only once. The donors were adults (healthy and HIV-negative) with no recent acute infections or vaccinations. The sequence was collected from a man aged 18-30 years in good health. Some clones in this sample may be carry-over from other donors' samples. The chain links TRBV7-9 to TRBJ2-1; D unresolved. Material: naive CD4+ T cells from PBMCs. Subset indicated: CD45RA+ positively selected. CDR3 sequence: CASSLSPQIYNEQFF. The CDR3 DNA reads as TGTGCCAGCAGCCTCTCGCCGCAGATTTACAATGAGCAGTTCTTC.